Shown below are 6 T cell receptor beta chains from a single sample sequenced in a study of lymphopenia after photon versus proton radiotherapy. The table came from immunoSEQ multiplex PCR; TCRdb's copy has only in-frame clones and leaves some out. The table includes about 83,000 clones, around 82% detected once. This specimen consisted of peripheral blood, obtained from a patient treated with proton-based radiotherapy. Receptors originate from a man between 60 and 75 years old with pancreatic cancer.

The chain is built from TRBV7-9 and TRBJ2-5; D uncertain. V was trimmed by 1 base and J by 1 base, leaving 7 bases between them. This CDR3 comprises 14 residues. Per germline, CDR1 SEHNR and CDR2 FQNEAQ (reference sequence). In nucleotides, the CDR3 is TGTGCCAGCAGCTTAGAGGCATTCCAAGAGACCCAGTACTTC. Amino acid sequence: CASSLEAFQETQYF.

The chain has TRBV11-2 and TRBJ2-7, with 9 positions matching TRBD2. J was trimmed by 0 bases and V by 4 bases; bases with no gene match: 1. The CDR3 extends over 14 amino acids. Germline V gene sequence: CDR1 SGHAT, CDR2 FQNNGV. CDR3 in amino acids: CASSSSGASYEQYF. CDR3 DNA: TGTGCCAGCAGCTCTAGCGGGGCCTCCTACGAGCAGTACTTC.

CDR3 nucleotide sequence: TGTGCCAGCAGCTTGGACAACACAGATACGCAGTATTTT. Its protein is CASSLDNTDTQYF. The chain is built from TRBV5-4 and TRBJ2-3; D remains unclear. V gave up 0 bases and J gave up 2 bases, with 4 bases separating them. Germline values: CDR1 SGHNT, CDR2 YYREEE (reference sequence). The CDR3 sequence is 13 residues long.

The rearrangement links TRBV28 to TRBJ1-2, with TRBD1 as a possible D gene (6 bases). V lost 4 bases and J lost 5, with 14 bases in between. Per the germline V gene, CDR1 is MDHEN and CDR2 is SYDVKM. This CDR3 contains 14 residues. The DNA of the CDR3 is TGTGCCAGCAGTTCTCGGACAGCTTATTATGGCTACACCTTC. Translation gives CASSSRTAYYGYTF.

V and J are TRBV2 and TRBJ2-4, with D uncertain. Germline lookup yields CDR1 SNHLY and CDR2 FYNNEI. CDR3 length equals 12 residues. The germline V and J ends were trimmed by 3 bases and 5 bases, with 5 bases remaining between them. CDR3 amino acids: CASSEVQNIQYF. The CDR3 DNA follows: TGTGCCAGCAGTGAGGTCCAAAACATTCAGTACTTC.

This clone was observed a single time. The chain links TRBV27 to TRBJ2-1; 12 bases are a match to TRBD2. The CDR3 has 15 residues. The V gene's germline CDR1 is MNHEY and CDR2 SMNVEV (reference sequence). Losses at the gene ends were 2 bases for V and 10 bases for J; bases not matched to a gene: 6. CDR3 in amino acids: CASSLASGRAGEQFF. CDR3 sequence (DNA): TGTGCCAGCAGTTTAGCTAGCGGGAGGGCCGGGGAGCAGTTCTTC.